Listed here are 14 T cell receptor beta chains from one sample, sequenced in a study of blood T cell repertoires in COVID-19. Here immunoSEQ multiplex PCR was the method, and the copy in TCRdb shows in-frame clones only, minus some. The sample holds around 100,000 clones, less than 95% seen once. Sequenced sample: peripheral blood. Every receptor here comes from a man aged 18 to 30 with COVID-19, enrolled during active disease.

The J gene is TRBJ2-2, the V gene TRBV3-1 (or the pseudogene TRBV3-2); 10 positions agree with TRBD2. The germline CDR1 and CDR2 sequences are LGHDT and YNNKEL (reference sequence). The V gene end was trimmed by 3 bases and the J gene end by 2 bases; junction bases not matched to a gene: 6. This CDR3 is built from 17 residues. CDR3 region: CASSHLAGVRNTGELFF. DNA for the CDR3: TGTGCCAGCAGCCACCTAGCGGGAGTTCGAAACACCGGGGAGCTGTTTTTT.

The rearrangement uses TRBV3-1 (or the pseudogene TRBV3-2) and TRBJ2-7, with TRBD1 matching 9 bases. V lost 1 base and J lost 2; bases outside the gene matches: 0. The CDR3 sequence is 14 residues long. Germline CDR1 reads LGHDT; CDR2 reads YNNKEL (reference sequence). The CDR3 nucleotides are TGTGCCAGCAGCCAAGGGACAGGGGCCTACGAGCAGTACTTC. Translation gives CASSQGTGAYEQYF.

V usage is TRBV28 and J usage is TRBJ2-5; no definite D call. CDR3 size: 15 residues. Trimming pared 6 bases from V and 5 bases from J, leaving 19 bases between. Germline CDR1 MDHEN, CDR2 SYDVKM. The CDR3 DNA sequence: TGTGCCAGCAGCCCTGCGAGCAGCGAGAGGGAGACCCAGTACTTC. Residues: CASSPASSERETQYF.

CDR3 DNA sequence: TGTGCCAGCAGCTGGGGTCTGGGACTAGCGACAACCTACGAGCAGTACTTC. Protein: CASSWGLGLATTYEQYF. V gene TRBV5-4 combines with J gene TRBJ2-7; 10 nucleotides line up with TRBD2. This CDR3 contains 17 residues. Trimming at V came to 3 bases and at J to 2 bases, leaving 11 bases not matched to a gene. The germline V gene has CDR1 SGHNT and CDR2 YYREEE (reference sequence).

The J gene is TRBJ1-1, the V gene TRBV7-9; D is perhaps TRBD1 (6 bases). Germline V gene lookup returns CDR1 SEHNR and CDR2 FQNEAQ (reference sequence). The CDR3 is 14 residues long. Trimming pared 5 bases from V and 7 bases from J, leaving 17 bases between. The CDR3 reads CASSRFGGGGEAFF. DNA of the CDR3: TGTGCCAGCAGCCGATTCGGTGGGGGCGGTGAAGCTTTCTTT.

The chain has TRBV6-5 and TRBJ2-1, with 10 bases matching TRBD1. Per the germline V gene, CDR1 is MNHEY and CDR2 is SVGAGI. After removal of 6 bases from V and 4 bases from J, the junction contained 3 bases not matched to a gene. The CDR3 sequence is 14 residues long. CDR3 region: CASRGQGPYNEQFF. The CDR3 nucleotides read TGTGCCAGCAGGGGACAGGGGCCATACAATGAGCAGTTCTTC.

This clone was seen just once. The CDR3 here is CSVESTSYGYTF. The CDR3 nucleotides read TGCAGCGTTGAATCGACAAGCTATGGCTACACCTTC. The chain is built from TRBV29-1 and TRBJ1-2, with D unclear. Trimming removed 2 bases from V and 4 bases from J, with 8 bases in between. Germline lookup yields CDR1 SQVTM and CDR2 ANQGSEA. The CDR3 is 12 amino acids. Supplemented by reference TRBV29-1 and TRBJ1-2, the full variable domain reads SAVISQKPSRDICQRGTSLTIQCQVDSQVTMMFWYRQQPGQSLTLIATANQGSEATYESGFVIDKFPISRPNLTFSTLTVSNMSPEDSSIYLCSVESTSYGYTFGSGTRLTVV.

The V and J genes are TRBV2 and TRBJ1-4, with D perhaps matching TRBD1 (5 bases). Germline CDR1 SNHLY, CDR2 FYNNEI. This CDR3 is 14 amino acids long. V lost 3 bases and J 4 bases, leaving 9 bases between the germline ends. CDR3 amino acids: CASSEGRGNEKLFF. The CDR3 nucleotides read TGTGCCAGCAGTGAGGGTAGGGGTAATGAAAAACTGTTTTTT.

V gene TRBV3-1 (or the pseudogene TRBV3-2) combines with J gene TRBJ2-1; the match to TRBD1 covers 10 bases. The V segment lost 4 bases and the J segment 0 bases; nucleotides outside the gene matches: 3. CDR3 length: 16 amino acids. CDR1 and CDR2 (germline): LGHDT, YNNKEL (reference sequence). The DNA of the CDR3 is TGTGCCAGCAGCCTGTGGACAGGGGGCTCCTACAATGAGCAGTTCTTC. It specifies CASSLWTGGSYNEQFF.

The chain couples TRBV10-1 to TRBJ1-5, with D possibly matching TRBD1 (5 bases). The germline V gene encodes CDR1 WNHNN and CDR2 SYGVQD (reference sequence). Trimming removed 0 bases from V and 6 bases from J, with 12 bases in between. The CDR3 length is 15 residues. The CDR3 coding sequence is TGCGCCAGCAGTGAGTCAGGAGGGACCGGTCAGCCCCAGCATTTT. It is translated as CASSESGGTGQPQHF.

This chain uses TRBV12-3 or TRBV12-4 with TRBJ1-2; no firm D call. V was trimmed by 6 bases and J by 1 base, leaving 9 bases between them. The CDR3 covers 13 residues. The CDR3 DNA sequence: TGTGCCAGCAGATCACTGAGTAACTATGGCTACACCTTC. Amino acids: CASRSLSNYGYTF.

The chain has TRBV28 and TRBJ1-5; no definite D call. The length of the CDR3 is 14 residues. CDR1 MDHEN and CDR2 SYDVKM come from the germline V gene. Trimming stripped 5 bases from V and 2 bases from J, with 10 bases between. The chain's CDR3 is CASSAPVGNQPQHF. In DNA form, the CDR3 reads TGTGCCAGCAGTGCCCCGGTGGGCAATCAGCCCCAGCATTTT.

V usage is TRBV6-4 and J usage is TRBJ2-1; 12 bases align to TRBD2. The CDR3 length is 16 residues. Losses at the gene ends were 3 bases for V and 8 bases for J; bases not matched to a gene: 8. Germline V gene data show CDR1 as MRHNA and CDR2 as SNTAGT. The CDR3 DNA reads TGTGCCAGCAGTGAGGGACTAGCGGGCTCCGGGGATGAGCAGTTCTTC. Amino acid sequence: CASSEGLAGSGDEQFF.

The gene calls are TRBV27 and TRBJ2-1; 12 nucleotides line up with TRBD2. V shed 7 bases, J shed 8 bases, and the junction held 6 bases outside the gene matches. The germline V gene has CDR1 MNHEY and CDR2 SMNVEV (reference sequence). The CDR3 sequence is 14 residues long. The CDR3 DNA sequence: TGTGCCAGCACCCTGCTAGCGGGAGGGTATGAGCAGTTCTTC. Translation: CASTLLAGGYEQFF.